This TCR beta chain came from a study of shared clonotypes between healthy human individuals. The table came from immunoSEQ multiplex PCR; TCRdb's copy has only in-frame clones and leaves some out. The table includes millions of clones, roughly 92% detected once. The germline gives CDR1 SGHRS, CDR2 YFSETQ. V was cut by 3 bases and J by 5 bases, with 23 bases left in between. CDR3 size: 17 residues. This sequence originates from a man between 18 and 35 years old in good health. Sample: naive CD4+ T cells sorted from blood. Specified subset: CD45RA+ positively selected. The rearrangement uses TRBV5-1 and TRBJ2-5, with a tentative D call TRBD2 (6 bases). Here the CDR3 DNA reads TGCGCCAGCAGCTCCGGAGGGGATATCGCCGGCGGGGAGACCCAGTACTTC. Residues: CASSSGGDIAGGETQYF.